These 29 T cell receptor beta chains originate from one sample sequenced in a study of chemoradiotherapy in HPV16-positive cancers. The data were produced by immunoSEQ multiplex PCR, yet TCRdb's version contains in-frame clones alone and is incomplete. The sample carries about 32,000 clones, more than 70% recorded once. The specimen was blood, collected from a patient who underwent chemoradiotherapy. These receptors came from a human donor with HPV-associated anogenital cancer.

This sequence joins TRBV10-1 and TRBJ2-1; 11 nucleotides line up with TRBD1. Per the germline V gene, CDR1 is WNHNN and CDR2 is SYGVQD (reference sequence). Losses at the gene ends were 7 bases for V and 7 bases for J; bases not matched to a gene: 3. The CDR3 sequence is 13 residues long. Written as DNA, the CDR3 is TGCGCCAGCAACCGGGACAGGGGGAATGAGCAGTTCTTC. Residues: CASNRDRGNEQFF.

This chain joins TRBV10-3 and TRBJ1-4; 9 positions agree with TRBD1. The V gene's germline CDR1 is ENHRY and CDR2 SYGVKD. V gave up 2 bases and J gave up 7 bases; unmatched junction bases: 11. The CDR3 has 17 residues. Here the CDR3 DNA reads TGTGCCATCAGTGAGGGGACAGGGCCTCGGACGAGTGAAAAACTGTTTTTT. Translating gives CAISEGTGPRTSEKLFF.

The rearrangement links TRBV30 to TRBJ1-4; D unclear. The CDR3 has 14 residues. Germline-derived CDR1 and CDR2 are GTSNPN and SVGIG (reference sequence). Deletions cut 0 bases from V and 4 bases from J, with 9 bases between. The chain's CDR3 is CAWSVFGSNEKLFF. In nucleotides, the CDR3 is TGTGCCTGGAGTGTATTCGGGAGTAATGAAAAACTGTTTTTT. The variable domain in full, completed from reference TRBV30 and TRBJ1-4, reads SQTIHQWPATLVQPVGSPLSLECTVEGTSNPNLYWYRQAAGRGLQLLFYSVGIGQISSEVPQNLSASRPQDRQFILSSKKLLLSDSGFYLCAWSVFGSNEKLFFGSGTQLSVL.

The V gene is TRBV7-2, the J gene TRBJ2-1, with a possible D match to TRBD1 (5 bases). The CDR3 extends over 14 amino acids. V was pared by 0 bases and J by 10 bases, with 13 bases between. Per the germline V gene, CDR1 is SGHTA and CDR2 is FQGNSA. The CDR3, as DNA: TGTGCCAGCAGCTTAGCCGGCAGGTGGGGCGAGCAGTTCTTC. The encoded protein is CASSLAGRWGEQFF.

J is TRBJ1-4 and V is TRBV5-1, with a weak D call TRBD1 (6 bases). The ends were cut back, 0 bases at V and 1 base at J, with 7 bases in the middle. In germline, CDR1 is SGHRS, CDR2 YFSETQ. The CDR3 is 15 residues long. The CDR3 bases are TGCGCCAGCAGCTTGGTCAGGGGAACTAATGAAAAACTGTTTTTT. This sequence encodes CASSLVRGTNEKLFF.

This clone was seen a handful of times. CDR3 DNA: TGTGCCAGTAGTATAATGGTTCAATCCTACGAGCAGTACTTC. This sequence encodes CASSIMVQSYEQYF. The chain combines TRBV19 with TRBJ2-7; D ambiguous. V dropped 2 bases and J dropped 1 base, with 9 bases sitting between them. The CDR3 consists of 14 residues. Germline CDR1 is LNHDA and CDR2 is SQIVND (reference sequence).

The genes are TRBV6-1 and TRBJ2-7; the D gene is possibly TRBD1 (6 bases). Per germline, CDR1 MNHNS and CDR2 SASEGT. The V gene lost 6 bases and the J gene lost 0 bases, with 9 bases spanning the gap. The CDR3 is made up of 13 amino acids. The CDR3 is CASSWDTSYEQYF. In DNA, the CDR3 is TGTGCCAGCAGCTGGGACACCTCCTACGAGCAGTACTTC.

J is TRBJ1-6 and V is TRBV6-1; TRBD1 agrees at 7 bases. V shed 5 bases, J shed 8 bases, and the junction held 6 bases outside the gene matches. Germline assignment: CDR1 MNHNS and CDR2 SASEGT. The CDR3 is made up of 14 amino acids. CDR3 in amino acids: CASSPDRDYSPLHF. In DNA form, the CDR3 reads TGTGCCAGCAGTCCCGACAGGGATTATTCACCCCTCCACTTT.

This chain links TRBV10-3 with TRBJ1-1, with D maybe TRBD1 (6 bases). Germline-derived CDR1 and CDR2 are ENHRY and SYGVKD. The CDR3 is made up of 16 amino acids. Trimming left V 0 bases short and J 0 bases short, with 11 bases between. The CDR3 sequence: CAISESRTAVNTEAFF. The CDR3 coding sequence is TGTGCCATCAGTGAGTCCCGGACAGCTGTGAACACTGAAGCTTTCTTT.

The chain couples TRBV6-5 to TRBJ1-2; unclear D gene. Trimming cost V 0 bases and J 4 bases, with 6 bases left between them. Germline-derived CDR1 and CDR2 are MNHEY and SVGAGI. CDR3 length: 13 amino acids. CDR3 nucleotide sequence: TGTGCCAGCAGTTACTCAAGTCTCTATGGCTACACCTTC. It codes for CASSYSSLYGYTF.

The rearrangement links TRBV7-9 to TRBJ2-7; the D gene could be TRBD1 or TRBD2 (5 bases each). This CDR3 has 14 amino acids. V lost 6 bases and J 3 bases, leaving 15 bases between the germline ends. CDR1 and CDR2 (germline): SEHNR, FQNEAQ (reference sequence). The CDR3 coding sequence is TGTGCCAGCAGTACTGCTTGGGACGGCTACGAGCAGTACTTC. This sequence encodes CASSTAWDGYEQYF.

In its sample, this clone was seen a few times. The genes are TRBV19 and TRBJ1-2; D not certain. This CDR3 region has 13 residues. The V and J ends lost 3 bases and 4 bases respectively, with 9 bases between them. Germline CDR1 LNHDA, CDR2 SQIVND (reference sequence). CDR3 amino acids: CASSIDRFYGYTF. DNA for the CDR3: TGTGCCAGTAGTATTGACCGTTTCTATGGCTACACCTTC.

V and J are TRBV11-2 and TRBJ2-5, with 8 bases aligning to TRBD2. Germline-derived CDR1 and CDR2 are SGHAT and FQNNGV. This CDR3 has 18 amino acids. V lost 6 bases and J lost 3; bases outside the gene matches: 18. For the CDR3, the DNA is TGTGCCAGCAGACCCCTGCGGGAGGCTAGCACCCACGAAGAGACCCAGTACTTC. Its translation is CASRPLREASTHEETQYF.

This chain uses TRBV11-2 with TRBJ1-2; D is unclear. There are 13 residues in the CDR3. Germline V lookup: CDR1 SGHAT, CDR2 FQNNGV. Trimming cost V 1 base and J 1 base, with 4 bases left between them. The CDR3 DNA follows: TGTGCCAGCAGCTTAGGGGTTAACTATGGCTACACCTTC. Translated, it gives CASSLGVNYGYTF.

V gene TRBV4-2 combines with J gene TRBJ1-5; D unresolved. Germline V CDR1 and CDR2: LGHNA, YNFKEQ. Trimming removed 1 base from V and 5 bases from J, with 6 bases in between. The CDR3 is 13 amino acids. The CDR3 bases are TGTGCCAGCAGCCAAGGACCCGATCAGCCCCAGCATTTT. Amino acids: CASSQGPDQPQHF.

The genes are TRBV19 and TRBJ1-2; no reliable D call. Trimming took 3 bases from V and 2 from J, leaving 13 bases between them. The CDR3 length is 15 residues. CDR1 LNHDA and CDR2 SQIVND come from the germline V gene (reference sequence). In nucleotides, the CDR3 is TGTGCCAGTAGTATTTCCCCACCGGCGAACTATGGCTACACCTTC. Its translation is CASSISPPANYGYTF. Full variable domain (outside the CDR3, taken from reference TRBV19 and TRBJ1-2): DGGITQSPKYLFRKEGQNVTLSCEQNLNHDAMYWYRQDPGQGLRLIYYSQIVNDFQKGDIAEGYSVSREKKESFPLTVTSAQKNPTAFYLCASSISPPANYGYTFGSGTRLTVV.

J is TRBJ2-2 and V is TRBV4-1; D may match TRBD1 or TRBD2 (6 bases each). The CDR3 extends over 18 amino acids. The V gene lost 0 bases and the J gene lost 2 bases, with 16 bases spanning the gap. Germline V gene sequence: CDR1 MGHRA, CDR2 YSYEKL. CDR3 sequence: CASSQEGAGTYNTGELFF. As DNA, the CDR3 is TGCGCCAGCAGCCAAGAGGGGGCAGGGACTTACAACACCGGGGAGCTGTTTTTT.

The chain carries TRBV19 and TRBJ2-1; TRBD1 is a possible D gene (6 bases). Germline V gene lookup returns CDR1 LNHDA and CDR2 SQIVND (reference sequence). The CDR3 has 13 amino acids. V dropped 5 bases and J dropped 5 bases, with 10 bases sitting between them. CDR3 bases: TGTGCCAGTAGTTCCACAGGGAACAATGAGCAGTTCTTC. It translates to CASSSTGNNEQFF.

This rearrangement joins TRBV5-1 to TRBJ1-4; D not certain. Trimming removed 0 bases at V and 5 bases at J, with 14 bases between. Germline V gene lookup returns CDR1 SGHRS and CDR2 YFSETQ. The CDR3 runs to 16 residues. The CDR3 here is CASSLGGMGGNEKLFF. The CDR3 nucleotides read TGCGCCAGCAGCTTGGGGGGTATGGGTGGAAATGAAAAACTGTTTTTT.

V usage is TRBV6-5 and J usage is TRBJ1-5; D unclear. Trimming shortened V by 9 bases and J by 6 bases, and 12 bases separated the two germline ends. This CDR3 region has 12 residues. Germline lookup yields CDR1 MNHEY and CDR2 SVGAGI. The CDR3 DNA is TGTGCCAGGGGCGGTTCTGGTCAGCCCCAGCATTTT. Translation: CARGGSGQPQHF.

J is TRBJ2-3 and V is TRBV7-2, with D uncertain. Germline lookup yields CDR1 SGHTA and CDR2 FQGNSA. V was cut by 5 bases and J by 0 bases, with 24 bases left in between. The length of the CDR3 is 19 residues. For the CDR3, the DNA is TGTGCCAGCAGCATTAGCCCCTTGGACGCACAAACTAGCACAGATACGCAGTATTTT. Its protein product is CASSISPLDAQTSTDTQYF.

V usage is TRBV28 and J usage is TRBJ2-5; 7 bases agree with TRBD1. CDR3 length: 11 residues. The V gene end was trimmed by 9 bases and the J gene end by 6 bases; junction bases not matched to a gene: 4. Looked up from germline, CDR1 is MDHEN and CDR2 is SYDVKM. CDR3 coding DNA: TGTGCCAGACAGGGGTTCAAGACCCAGTACTTC. Translated, it gives CARQGFKTQYF. Using reference TRBV28 and TRBJ2-5 for the parts outside the CDR3, the full variable domain is DVKVTQSSRYLVKRTGEKVFLECVQDMDHENMFWYRQDPGLGLRLIYFSYDVKMKEKGDIPEGYSVSREKKERFSLILESASTNQTSMYLCARQGFKTQYFGPGTRLLVL.

The V call is TRBV9, the J call TRBJ2-6; D might be TRBD2 (6 bases). The length of the CDR3 is 20 residues. Germline V gives CDR1 SGDLS, CDR2 YYNGEE. Trimming removed 0 bases from V and 0 bases from J, with 19 bases in between. CDR3 amino acids: CASSVEGRGLVFSGANVLTF. CDR3 sequence (DNA): TGTGCCAGCAGCGTAGAAGGGCGGGGACTTGTGTTCTCTGGGGCCAACGTCCTGACTTTC.

The J gene is TRBJ1-5, the V gene TRBV7-9; a possible D gene is TRBD1 (5 bases). Germline CDR1 is SEHNR and CDR2 is FQNEAQ (reference sequence). The CDR3 spans 13 residues. With 2 bases removed from V and 4 bases from J, the gap between germline ends came to 6 bases. The CDR3 here is CASSLRGNQPQHF. The CDR3 bases are TGTGCCAGCAGCTTACGGGGGAATCAGCCCCAGCATTTT.

The chain carries TRBV10-3 and TRBJ1-1; no clear D gene. CDR3 length: 12 residues. The germline V gene encodes CDR1 ENHRY and CDR2 SYGVKD. V was clipped by 8 bases and J by 7 bases, with 14 bases between them. CDR3: CAIGRDKNEAFF. CDR3 coding DNA: TGTGCCATCGGGAGGGATAAGAATGAAGCTTTCTTT.

This chain connects TRBV6-4 to TRBJ2-7; 8 positions match TRBD1. V was clipped by 6 bases and J by 2 bases; unmatched bases: 9. The CDR3 loop spans 15 amino acids. Germline V gene data show CDR1 as MRHNA and CDR2 as SNTAGT. The CDR3 spells CASRPGQGTPYEQYF. The CDR3 nucleotides read TGTGCCAGCAGACCCGGACAGGGTACTCCCTACGAGCAGTACTTC.

Comment on this clone: The germline gene is not matched at one end of the junction; a read error may be the cause. The V call is TRBV6-5, the J call TRBJ2-5; tentatively, D is TRBD1 (7 bases). From germline, CDR1 is MNHEY and CDR2 SVGAGI. CDR3 length: 15 residues. Written as DNA, the CDR3 is TGTGCCAGCAGGTATTCAGGAGGGGGCCAAGAGGCCCAGTACTTC. This encodes CASRYSGGGQEAQYF.

This chain joins TRBV6-1 and TRBJ2-7, with D possibly matching TRBD1 (6 bases). This CDR3 has 13 residues. V shed 5 bases and J shed 5 bases, with 13 bases lying between them. From germline, CDR1 is MNHNS and CDR2 SASEGT. The CDR3 region has the DNA TGTGCCAGCAGTCAACTCACAGGGAACGAGCAGTACTTC. Its translation is CASSQLTGNEQYF.

The V call is TRBV19, the J call TRBJ2-7, with a tentative D call TRBD1 (6 bases). With 5 bases removed from V and 2 bases from J, the gap between germline ends came to 10 bases. This CDR3 contains 13 residues. Per the germline V gene, CDR1 is LNHDA and CDR2 is SQIVND (reference sequence). CDR3 DNA sequence: TGTGCCAGTAGTCGGGACAAAGCCTACGAGCAGTACTTC. This encodes CASSRDKAYEQYF.